The 23 T cell receptor beta chains in this list originate from one sample, sequenced in a study of blood T cell repertoires in COVID-19. The data were produced by immunoSEQ multiplex PCR, yet TCRdb's version contains in-frame clones alone and is incomplete. The sample lists some 200,000 clones, 70% to 90% occurring once. The sample comprised peripheral blood. The receptors stem from a woman older than 75 with acute or convalescent COVID-19.

CDR3 DNA sequence: TGTGCCAGCAGCGTTCGGACTAGCGGGGGGACCTACAATGAGCAGTTCTTC. Protein sequence: CASSVRTSGGTYNEQFF. The gene calls are TRBV9 and TRBJ2-1; 14 bases are a match to TRBD2. V lost 2 bases to trimming and J lost 2 bases; unmatched junction nucleotides: 3. The CDR3 loop spans 17 amino acids. The germline V gene has CDR1 SGDLS and CDR2 YYNGEE.

The V and J genes are TRBV19 and TRBJ2-7; possibly TRBD2 for D (6 bases). This CDR3 comprises 14 residues. Germline CDR1 LNHDA, CDR2 SQIVND (reference sequence). Trimming stripped 3 bases from V and 5 bases from J, with 14 bases between. CDR3 sequence reads: CASSMRRGRDEQYF. The CDR3 nucleotides are TGTGCCAGTAGTATGAGGAGGGGAAGGGACGAGCAGTACTTC.

The chain couples TRBV5-1 to TRBJ2-7; the match to TRBD1 covers 9 bases. The ends lost 1 base at V and 3 bases at J; junction bases unmatched: 2. Germline-derived CDR1 and CDR2 are SGHRS and YFSETQ. The CDR3 consists of 14 residues. The CDR3 DNA reads as TGCGCCAGCAGCTTGACGGACAGGGGCTACGAGCAGTACTTC. Translation gives CASSLTDRGYEQYF.

CDR3 amino acids: CASSRDREVAFF. DNA of the CDR3: TGTGCCAGCAGCCGGGACAGGGAAGTAGCTTTCTTT. The V and J genes are TRBV4-2 and TRBJ1-1; 9 bases match TRBD1. Germline V gene sequence: CDR1 LGHNA, CDR2 YNFKEQ. Trimming removed 4 bases from V and 10 bases from J; junction bases left unmatched: 4. There are 12 residues in the CDR3.

As for this clone: The same CDR3 is also encoded by other DNA sequences in this sample. V usage is TRBV27 and J usage is TRBJ1-1; no definite D call. Between the trimmed V and J ends, which lost 0 bases and 0 bases, there was a span of 5 bases. The germline gives CDR1 MNHEY, CDR2 SMNVEV (reference sequence). The CDR3 covers 14 residues. DNA of the CDR3: TGTGCCAGCAGTTTATCGAGAGTGAACACTGAAGCTTTCTTT. This codes for CASSLSRVNTEAFF.

The chain couples TRBV9 to TRBJ1-3, with D unresolved. The CDR3 spans 14 residues. Germline-derived CDR1 and CDR2 are SGDLS and YYNGEE. With 4 bases removed from V and 3 bases from J, the gap between germline ends came to 11 bases. The CDR3 is CASSPLTYGNTIYF. For the CDR3, the DNA is TGTGCCAGCAGCCCACTAACGTATGGAAACACCATATATTTT.

This clone appeared once. V usage is TRBV24-1 and J usage is TRBJ2-3; 8 bases are a match to TRBD1. The V and J ends lost 4 bases and 3 bases, in that order; junction bases with no gene match: 5. Germline CDR1 reads KGHDR; CDR2 reads SFDVKD. The CDR3 consists of 15 residues. The CDR3 loop reads CATSDRGRGTDTQYF. The CDR3 region has the DNA TGTGCCACCAGTGACAGGGGGCGAGGGACAGATACGCAGTATTTT.

This chain connects TRBV11-2 to TRBJ2-3, with a possible D match to TRBD2 (6 bases). V lost 5 bases and J 3 bases, leaving 15 bases between the germline ends. This CDR3 spans 15 amino acids. In germline, CDR1 is SGHAT, CDR2 FQNNGV. This chain's CDR3 is CASSPLGGSTDTQYF. In DNA form, the CDR3 reads TGTGCCAGCAGCCCCCTGGGGGGAAGTACAGATACGCAGTATTTT.

V gene TRBV5-8 combines with J gene TRBJ2-5; a possible D gene is TRBD1 (6 bases). This CDR3 contains 15 residues. CDR1 and CDR2 from the germline V gene are SGHTS and YDEGEE. Trimming removed 3 bases from V and 5 bases from J, with 17 bases in between. In nucleotides, the CDR3 is TGTGCCAGCAGCTCCTTAAGGGGGACCGGGGAGACCCAGTACTTC. It yields the protein CASSSLRGTGETQYF.

The chain has TRBV10-3 and TRBJ1-2; TRBD1 might be the D (6 bases). CDR1 ENHRY and CDR2 SYGVKD come from the germline V gene. The length of the CDR3 is 14 residues. V was pared by 3 bases and J by 2 bases, with 10 bases between. CDR3 amino acids: CAISDLQGNYGYTF. The CDR3 coding sequence is TGTGCCATCAGTGATCTACAGGGAAACTATGGCTACACCTTC.

The CDR3 is CASSPGGTGFGETQYF. The CDR3 DNA reads as TGCGCCAGCAGCCCGGGGGGGACAGGGTTTGGAGAGACCCAGTACTTC. The chain combines TRBV5-1 with TRBJ2-5, with D perhaps matching TRBD1 (9 bases). The CDR3 is 16 amino acids. The germline V and J ends were trimmed by 4 bases and 4 bases, with 20 bases remaining between them. CDR1 is SGHRS and CDR2 is YFSETQ in the germline V gene.

V usage is TRBV27 and J usage is TRBJ2-2; tentative D call: TRBD2 (6 bases). This CDR3 region has 15 residues. Germline lookup yields CDR1 MNHEY and CDR2 SMNVEV (reference sequence). Between the trimmed V and J ends, which lost 6 bases and 3 bases, there was a span of 14 bases. In DNA, the CDR3 is TGTGCCAGCAGCTCGGGGGTTTCGTACACCGGGGAGCTGTTTTTT. Its translation: CASSSGVSYTGELFF.

V and J are TRBV3-1 (or the pseudogene TRBV3-2) and TRBJ1-2; the D is unclear. Germline V gene lookup returns CDR1 LGHDT and CDR2 YNNKEL (reference sequence). Trimming took 2 bases from V and 1 from J, leaving 14 bases between them. CDR3 size: 16 residues. CDR3 nucleotides: TGTGCCAGCAGCCAATTATCCGGTGAGGGTAACTATGGCTACACCTTC. Protein: CASSQLSGEGNYGYTF.

In its sample, this clone was seen once. This rearrangement joins TRBV4-3 to TRBJ2-5; 8 nucleotides agree with TRBD1. Germline CDR1 reads LGHNA; CDR2 reads YSLEER. The CDR3 length is 15 residues. The trim removed 3 bases at V and 4 bases at J, leaving 7 bases unmatched. In nucleotides, the CDR3 is TGCGCCAGCAGCCATTCTTGGACAGGGATAGAGACCCAGTACTTC. It is translated as CASSHSWTGIETQYF.

The chain joins TRBV10-3 to TRBJ1-2, with D maybe TRBD1 (5 bases). The V end was cut by 10 bases, the J end by 1 base, with 13 bases between. The CDR3 covers 13 residues. Germline V CDR1 and CDR2: ENHRY, SYGVKD. CDR3 nucleotide sequence: TGTGCCACCACAGGAGCACTTAACTATGGCTACACCTTC. Amino acid sequence: CATTGALNYGYTF.

The chain couples TRBV27 to TRBJ2-3; 9 positions match TRBD1. Trimming at V came to 5 bases and at J to 6 bases, leaving 3 bases not matched to a gene. Per germline, CDR1 MNHEY and CDR2 SMNVEV (reference sequence). The CDR3 is 13 amino acids. CDR3 in amino acids: CASSRDRVDTQYF. The DNA of the CDR3 is TGTGCCAGCAGTCGGGACAGGGTGGATACGCAGTATTTT.

The J gene is TRBJ2-2, the V gene TRBV9; 7 nucleotides agree with TRBD2. With 0 bases clipped from V and 7 bases from J, the junction kept 6 bases outside the gene matches. The CDR3 length is 15 residues. Germline CDR1 is SGDLS and CDR2 is YYNGEE. The CDR3 spells CASSVGLADSGELFF. CDR3 in DNA: TGTGCCAGCAGCGTAGGACTAGCTGACAGCGGGGAGCTGTTTTTT.

This chain links TRBV5-6 with TRBJ1-4; D is unresolved. V lost 4 bases to trimming and J lost 8 bases, with 9 bases between them. The CDR3 is made up of 12 amino acids. From germline, CDR1 is SGHDT and CDR2 YYEEEE. The CDR3 DNA follows: TGTGCCAGCAGCCTCGGGGTGGAAAAACTGTTTTTT. Translated: CASSLGVEKLFF.

This clone was seen more than once but under ten times. V is TRBV6-5 and J is TRBJ2-7, with 8 bases fitting TRBD1. CDR1 is MNHEY, CDR2 SVGAGI, per germline. The CDR3 has 16 amino acids. V was pared by 2 bases and J by 4 bases, with 10 bases of the junction left unmatched. The CDR3 reads CASSYKGSDRGYEQYF. The CDR3 nucleotides are TGTGCCAGCAGTTACAAAGGATCCGACAGGGGTTACGAGCAGTACTTC.

The rearrangement joins TRBV4-3 to TRBJ2-1, with 9 bases aligning to TRBD1. The germline CDR1 and CDR2 sequences are LGHNA and YSLEER. Trimming cost V 1 base and J 5 bases; bases outside gene matches: 9. The CDR3 extends over 17 amino acids. The CDR3, as DNA: TGCGCCAGCAGCCAAGTCTATGGGGGACAGGGCAACAATGAGCAGTTCTTC. Amino acid sequence: CASSQVYGGQGNNEQFF.

This chain joins TRBV27 and TRBJ2-2; 8 bases fit TRBD2. The CDR3 is made up of 18 amino acids. J lost 2 bases, V lost 5 bases, and 13 bases had no gene match. Germline V gives CDR1 MNHEY, CDR2 SMNVEV (reference sequence). The CDR3 sequence: CASSPFLGSGVNTGELFF. CDR3 DNA sequence: TGTGCCAGCAGTCCCTTTTTGGGTAGCGGGGTAAACACCGGGGAGCTGTTTTTT.

The V gene is TRBV5-5, the J gene TRBJ2-1; the D gene is possibly TRBD2 (6 bases). Per the germline V gene, CDR1 is SGHKS and CDR2 is YYEKEE (reference sequence). The V end lost 2 bases, the J end lost 6 bases, and 12 bases lay between the germline ends. There are 14 residues in the CDR3. The CDR3 DNA reads TGTGCCAGCAGCTTTTCCCCGCGGGGCAATGAGCAGTTCTTC. It codes for CASSFSPRGNEQFF.

This sequence joins TRBV4-2 and TRBJ2-2; TRBD1 matches 8 bases. The V and J ends lost 0 bases and 7 bases, in that order; junction bases with no gene match: 4. Germline V CDR1 and CDR2: LGHNA, YNFKEQ. This CDR3 is built from 15 residues. The CDR3 spells CASSQDQGAGGELFF. DNA for the CDR3: TGTGCCAGCAGCCAAGATCAGGGGGCCGGCGGGGAGCTGTTTTTT.